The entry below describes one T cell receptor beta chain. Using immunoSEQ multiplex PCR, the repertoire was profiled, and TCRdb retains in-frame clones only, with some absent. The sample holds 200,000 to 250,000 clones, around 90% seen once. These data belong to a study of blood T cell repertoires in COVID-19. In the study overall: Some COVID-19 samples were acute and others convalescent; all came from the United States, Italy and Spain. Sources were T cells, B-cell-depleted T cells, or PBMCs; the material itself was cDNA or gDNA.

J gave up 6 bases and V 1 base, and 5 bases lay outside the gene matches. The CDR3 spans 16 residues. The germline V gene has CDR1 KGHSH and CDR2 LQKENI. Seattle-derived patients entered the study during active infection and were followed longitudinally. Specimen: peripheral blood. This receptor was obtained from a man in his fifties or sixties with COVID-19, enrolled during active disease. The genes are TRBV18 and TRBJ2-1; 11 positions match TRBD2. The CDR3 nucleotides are TGTGCCAGCTCACCACTTAAGGGACTAGCGGTCAATGAGCAGTTCTTC. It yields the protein CASSPLKGLAVNEQFF.